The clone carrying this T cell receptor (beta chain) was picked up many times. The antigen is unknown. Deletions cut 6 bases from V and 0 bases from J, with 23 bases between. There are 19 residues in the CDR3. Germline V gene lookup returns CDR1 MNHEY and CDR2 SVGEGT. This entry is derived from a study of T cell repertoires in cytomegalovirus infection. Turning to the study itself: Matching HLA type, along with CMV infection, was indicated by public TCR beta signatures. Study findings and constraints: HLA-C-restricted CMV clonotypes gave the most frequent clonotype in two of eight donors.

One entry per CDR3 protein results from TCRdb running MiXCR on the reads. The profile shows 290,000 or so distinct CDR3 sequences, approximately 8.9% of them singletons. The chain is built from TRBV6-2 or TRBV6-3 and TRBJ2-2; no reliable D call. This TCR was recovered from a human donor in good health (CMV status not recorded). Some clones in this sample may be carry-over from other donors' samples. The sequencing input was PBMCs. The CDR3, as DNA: TGTGCCAGCAGAAGACGTCTAAGGACGGTTGACTCGAACACCGGGGAGCTGTTTTTT. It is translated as CASRRRLRTVDSNTGELFF.